A single sample is the source of the 11 T cell receptor beta chains below, sequenced in a study of tumor-infiltrating lymphocytes in primary liver carcinoma. Researchers drew blood RNA from unsorted whole blood and extracted germline DNA as well. TCR beta cDNA came from approximately 490 ng total RNA, primed with a constant-region primer. Libraries for TCR beta were built through three nested multiplex PCR rounds, which together made up a slightly modified ARM-PCR procedure. Running 9 to 10 cycles apiece, the first two PCR rounds relied on TRBV1-TRBV30 forward primers together with a C-beta reverse primer. TCRdb re-called the multiplex PCR reads through MiXCR, storing one row per CDR3 protein. The table records around 210,000 distinct CDR3 sequences, approximately 64% of them present only once. Sequenced: peripheral blood. These receptors were obtained from a woman between 55 and 75 years old with primary liver carcinoma and hepatitis B virus infection.

The rearrangement links TRBV11-1 to TRBJ2-5, with D possibly TRBD2 on 6 matching bases. This CDR3 spans 16 amino acids. CDR1 is SGHAT and CDR2 is FQDESV in the germline V gene (reference sequence). V was shortened by 3 bases and J by 6 bases, with 20 bases between the two germline ends. Here the CDR3 DNA reads TGTGCCAGCAGCTTGACACCCGCACGGGAGCAAAAGACCCAGTACTTC. Protein sequence: CASSLTPAREQKTQYF.

Details on this clonotype: At one end the junction does not follow the germline gene, possibly because of a read error. The chain recombines TRBV11-2 with TRBJ2-7; D may match TRBD1 or TRBD2 (5 bases each). The CDR3 has 16 residues. CDR1 is SGHAT, CDR2 FQNNGV, per germline. This chain's CDR3 is CVSSFSRRGAPYEQYF. The CDR3 bases are TGTGTCAGCAGCTTCTCAAGGAGAGGGGCCCCCTACGAGCAGTACTTC.

This clonotype came up once. The junction differs from germline at one of its ends, possibly a read error. This chain connects TRBV4-1 to TRBJ2-1, with D tentatively TRBD1 (5 bases). This CDR3 contains 19 residues. The germline CDR1 and CDR2 sequences are MGHRA and YSYEKL. CDR3: CASSQDRQGLLSSYIEQFF. DNA for the CDR3: TGTGCCAGCAGCCAAGATCGGCAGGGTCTTTTGAGCTCCTACATTGAGCAGTTCTTC.

Details on this clonotype: A read error is possible here, since a much larger clone lies one base away. The chain employs TRBV12-3 or TRBV12-4 and TRBJ2-3; D not resolved. This CDR3 has 14 amino acids. DNA for the CDR3: TGTGCCAGCTCCTCTTTCGAGAGTACAGATGCGCAGTATTTT. Its translation: CASSSFESTDAQYF.

This clonotype is deemed medium-sized. The rearrangement links TRBV11-1 to TRBJ2-2; 7 bases match TRBD1. Germline V CDR1 and CDR2: SGHAT, FQDESV (reference sequence). This CDR3 contains 15 residues. Trimming at V came to 2 bases and at J to 6 bases, leaving 6 bases not matched to a gene. CDR3 amino acids: CASSLFGQGAGELFF. DNA for the CDR3: TGTGCCAGCAGCTTATTCGGCCAGGGGGCCGGGGAGCTGTTTTTT.

The J gene is TRBJ2-3, the V gene TRBV7-3; D remains unclear. V lost 3 bases and J 0 bases, leaving 13 bases between the germline ends. This CDR3 has 16 amino acids. The germline V gene encodes CDR1 SGHTA and CDR2 FQGTGA. The CDR3 loop is CASSFGTGTSTDTQYF. The CDR3 nucleotides read TGTGCCAGCAGCTTCGGAACGGGTACTAGCACAGATACGCAGTATTTT.

Turning to this clonotype: At one of its ends the junction is not consistent with the germline gene, which may arise from a read error. The genes are TRBV11-2 and TRBJ2-7, with a possible D match to TRBD2 (5 bases). CDR1 and CDR2 (germline): SGHAT, FQNNGV. The CDR3 extends over 14 amino acids. The CDR3 loop reads CTSIHTSGPYEQYF. CDR3 nucleotides: TGTACCAGCATCCATACTAGTGGTCCCTACGAGCAGTACTTC.

In regard to this clonotype: With a much larger clone just one base away, this may be a read error. The CDR3 region has the DNA TGTGCCAACAGTTCCCGGAACACCGGGGAGCTGTTTTTT. This translates into CANSSRNTGELFF. V is TRBV12-3 or TRBV12-4 and J is TRBJ2-2; D gene uncertain. This CDR3 spans 13 amino acids.

The chain couples TRBV30 to TRBJ1-3, with TRBD1 matching 11 bases. CDR1 GTSNPN and CDR2 SVGIG come from the germline V gene (reference sequence). The CDR3 sequence is 18 residues long. V lost 5 bases and J lost 3; bases outside the gene matches: 15. CDR3 nucleotide sequence: TGTGCCTGGCCCGAGGGACAGGGGGTCACTTCCTTTGGAAACACCATATATTTT. It specifies CAWPEGQGVTSFGNTIYF.

In this sample, this clonotype turned up a few times. The chain employs TRBV28 and TRBJ1-5; TRBD1 is a possible D gene (6 bases). CDR1 MDHEN and CDR2 SYDVKM come from the germline V gene. This CDR3 is built from 15 residues. Trimming stripped 8 bases from V and 6 bases from J, with 20 bases between. CDR3 residues: CASGSLQGGGQPQHF. The CDR3 coding sequence is TGTGCCAGCGGATCGTTACAGGGTGGGGGTCAGCCCCAGCATTTT.

Of note for this clonotype: Just one base apart from a much larger clone, this may be a read error. The chain recombines TRBV5-1 with TRBJ2-3; 9 bases fit TRBD2. V lost 3 bases and J lost 4; bases outside the gene matches: 3. Per the germline V gene, CDR1 is SGHRS and CDR2 is YFSETQ. The CDR3 covers 14 residues. Here the CDR3 DNA reads TGCGCCAGCAGCTCGACTAGCGGCGCAGATACGCAGTATTTT. Translation: CASSSTSGADTQYF.